This T cell receptor beta chain was identified during a study of response to subunit inactivated influenza vaccine. General study points: Authors suggested few new T cells are recruited by each seasonal influenza vaccination.

Each CDR3 protein gets one entry after TCRdb re-called the RT-PCR reads with MiXCR. The sample lists 150,000 or so distinct CDR3 sequences, under 13% occurring once. This clonotype was observed at least ten times. No antigen is known for it. This clonotype was sampled from a man aged 45 to 65 who received an inactivated influenza vaccine. The specimen was non-naive T cells sorted from PBMCs, collected more than 35 days after vaccination.

The CDR3 region is CASSQVMNLGSYEQYF. CDR3 coding DNA: TGTGCCAGCAGCCAAGTAATGAATCTAGGGTCCTACGAGCAGTACTTC. This rearrangement joins TRBV4-2 to TRBJ2-7, with unresolved D. The CDR3 consists of 16 residues. With 1 base removed from V and 1 base from J, the gap between germline ends came to 14 bases. CDR1 is LGHNA, CDR2 YNFKEQ, per germline.